These 29 T cell receptor beta chains came from one sample sequenced in a study of blood T cell repertoires in COVID-19. Using immunoSEQ multiplex PCR, the repertoire was profiled, and TCRdb retains in-frame clones only, with some absent. The sample consists of about 98,000 clones, about four fifths of them appearing once. What was sequenced was peripheral blood. The origin of the receptors is a human donor in a cohort sampled during active COVID-19.

The chain employs TRBV4-3 and TRBJ1-6; no clear D. Germline V lookup: CDR1 LGHNA, CDR2 YSLEER. V lost 1 base to trimming and J lost 7 bases, with 8 bases between them. This CDR3 region has 14 residues. In DNA, the CDR3 is TGCGCCAGCAGCCAAGTTCCGGGGAATTCACCCCTCCACTTT. Translated, it gives CASSQVPGNSPLHF.

The V gene is TRBV11-2, the J gene TRBJ1-2, with D uncertain. Germline V gene data show CDR1 as SGHAT and CDR2 as FQNNGV. V lost 3 bases and J 4 bases, leaving 9 bases between the germline ends. The CDR3 has 13 amino acids. In DNA, the CDR3 is TGTGCCAGCAGCTTTACAGAAGCCTATGGCTACACCTTC. Its translation is CASSFTEAYGYTF. The full variable domain, its missing parts supplied by reference TRBV11-2 and TRBJ1-2, is EAGVAQSPRYKIIEKRQSVAFWCNPISGHATLYWYQQILGQGPKLLIQFQNNGVVDDSQLPKDRFSAERLKGVDSTLKIQPAKLEDSAVYLCASSFTEAYGYTFGSGTRLTVV.

The J gene is TRBJ2-7, the V gene TRBV30; TRBD2 matches at 9 bases. Germline V CDR1 and CDR2: GTSNPN, SVGIG (reference sequence). Trimming cost V 3 bases and J 6 bases; bases outside gene matches: 9. The CDR3 is made up of 14 amino acids. The CDR3 DNA reads TGTGCCTGGAGGGGGGCTAGCGGGGCTGGCGAGCAGTACTTC. This sequence encodes CAWRGASGAGEQYF. The whole variable domain, filled in from reference TRBV30 and TRBJ2-7, reads SQTIHQWPATLVQPVGSPLSLECTVEGTSNPNLYWYRQAAGRGLQLLFYSVGIGQISSEVPQNLSASRPQDRQFILSSKKLLLSDSGFYLCAWRGASGAGEQYFGPGTRLTVT.

The genes are TRBV6-2 or TRBV6-3 and TRBJ1-5; possible D gene TRBD1, 6 bases. Trimming left V 3 bases short and J 5 bases short, with 11 bases between. CDR3 length: 14 amino acids. CDR1 and CDR2 (germline): MNHEY, SVGEGT. Here the CDR3 reads CASSYTDRDQPQHF. CDR3 in DNA: TGTGCCAGCAGTTATACGGACAGAGATCAGCCCCAGCATTTT.

V and J are TRBV2 and TRBJ2-7; weak D call: TRBD2 (5 bases). Germline V gene sequence: CDR1 SNHLY, CDR2 FYNNEI. V dropped 7 bases and J dropped 7 bases, with 20 bases sitting between them. This CDR3 region has 14 residues. CDR3 region: CASTAETTTGEQYF. The CDR3 DNA reads as TGTGCCAGCACCGCAGAGACTACGACGGGTGAGCAGTACTTC.

CDR3 coding DNA: TGTGCCAGCAGCTTAAACAGGGCTTGTAAAAGTGGCGGCTACACCTTC. Residues: CASSLNRACKSGGYTF. The chain couples TRBV7-4 to TRBJ1-2; a weak D match, TRBD1 (6 bases). The CDR3 extends over 16 amino acids. Germline V gives CDR1 SGHVT, CDR2 SQSDAQ. V was trimmed by 2 bases and J by 8 bases, leaving 21 bases between them.

This clone came up a few times. This chain joins TRBV5-6 and TRBJ2-5; D not resolved. CDR1 and CDR2 from the germline V gene are SGHDT and YYEEEE. The CDR3 is 15 amino acids. The germline V and J ends were trimmed by 3 bases and 1 base, with 13 bases remaining between them. DNA of the CDR3: TGTGCCAGCAGCTACCGAAGACTTGGCCAAGAGACCCAGTACTTC. Protein sequence: CASSYRRLGQETQYF. Full variable domain (missing parts from reference TRBV5-6 and TRBJ2-5): DAGVTQSPTHLIKTRGQQVTLRCSPKSGHDTVSWYQQALGQGPQFIFQYYEEEERQRGNFPDRFSGHQFPNYSSELNVNALLLGDSALYLCASSYRRLGQETQYFGPGTRLLVL.

This chain connects TRBV4-3 to TRBJ2-1; tentatively, D is TRBD1 (6 bases). The CDR3 runs 12 residues. Germline V gene lookup returns CDR1 LGHNA and CDR2 YSLEER. The V and J ends lost 1 base and 10 bases respectively, with 8 bases between them. CDR3 DNA: TGCGCCAGCAGCCAAGTAGGGGGAGAGCAGTTCTTC. It translates to CASSQVGGEQFF.

The chain links TRBV3-1 (or the pseudogene TRBV3-2) to TRBJ2-1; D is possibly TRBD2 (7 bases). The CDR3 consists of 13 residues. Trimming removed 7 bases at V and 8 bases at J, with 15 bases between. The V gene's germline CDR1 is LGHDT and CDR2 YNNKEL (reference sequence). DNA for the CDR3: TGTGCCAGCACCACAAGGGGGGGGGATGAGCAGTTCTTC. Its translation is CASTTRGGDEQFF.

This CDR3 reads CAISEGGSTEAFF. Written as DNA, the CDR3 is TGTGCCATCAGTGAGGGGGGGAGCACTGAAGCTTTCTTT. The chain uses TRBV10-3 and TRBJ1-1; D possibly corresponds to TRBD1 (5 bases). The CDR3 sequence is 13 residues long. Germline assignment: CDR1 ENHRY and CDR2 SYGVKD. V lost 2 bases, J lost 4 bases, and 8 bases lay in between.

V gene TRBV27 combines with J gene TRBJ1-6; D is ambiguous. Germline CDR1 and CDR2: MNHEY and SMNVEV (reference sequence). V was cut by 6 bases and J by 8 bases, with 11 bases left in between. CDR3 length equals 13 residues. As DNA, the CDR3 is TGTGCCAGCAGAGGACTCTACTATTCACCCCTCCACTTT. Amino acids: CASRGLYYSPLHF.

This clone was seen a few times. This chain joins TRBV7-6 and TRBJ1-3; no clear D gene. Trimming shortened V by 6 bases and J by 1 base, and 4 bases separated the two germline ends. Per the germline V gene, CDR1 is SGHVS and CDR2 is FNYEAQ. The CDR3 runs to 12 residues. The CDR3 coding sequence is TGTGCCAGCAGTTATTCTGGAAACACCATATATTTT. Translated: CASSYSGNTIYF.

V and J are TRBV11-1 and TRBJ1-2; D is undetermined. Per germline, CDR1 SGHAT and CDR2 FQDESV (reference sequence). The V and J ends lost 5 bases and 6 bases respectively, with 13 bases between them. This CDR3 comprises 13 residues. The CDR3 here is CASSPRDGDGYTF. The CDR3 DNA reads TGTGCCAGCAGCCCCCGGGATGGGGATGGCTACACCTTC. Full variable domain (outside the CDR3, taken from reference TRBV11-1 and TRBJ1-2): EAEVAQSPRYKITEKSQAVAFWCDPISGHATLYWYRQILGQGPELLVQFQDESVVDDSQLPKDRFSAERLKGVDSTLKIQPAELGDSAMYLCASSPRDGDGYTFGSGTRLTVV.

The gene calls are TRBV13 and TRBJ1-1, with D maybe TRBD1 (6 bases). The CDR3 is made up of 14 amino acids. Trimming removed 5 bases from V and 3 bases from J, with 13 bases in between. Germline loops: CDR1 PRHDT, CDR2 FYEKMQ (reference sequence). For the CDR3, the DNA is TGTGCCAGCAGCCGGGGGGCTAGGGACACTGAAGCTTTCTTT. This codes for CASSRGARDTEAFF.

The chain has TRBV5-6 and TRBJ1-2; D may be TRBD1 (5 bases). Germline values: CDR1 SGHDT, CDR2 YYEEEE. This CDR3 has 13 residues. Trimming removed 4 bases at V and 2 bases at J, with 9 bases between. CDR3 sequence: CASSKDINYGYTF. CDR3 DNA sequence: TGTGCCAGCAGCAAGGACATAAACTATGGCTACACCTTC.

In this sample, this clone turned up once. The chain joins TRBV25-1 to TRBJ1-2; 8 bases agree with TRBD1. This CDR3 contains 15 residues. Looked up from germline, CDR1 is MGHDK and CDR2 is SYGVNS. V shed 3 bases, J shed 7 bases, and the junction held 10 bases outside the gene matches. CDR3 protein: CASSDPGQAIGGYTF. The CDR3 DNA sequence: TGTGCCAGCAGTGACCCGGGACAGGCCATTGGTGGCTACACCTTC.

The chain has TRBV6-6 and TRBJ1-5, with D possibly TRBD1 on 6 matching bases. Looked up from germline, CDR1 is MNHNY and CDR2 is SVGAGI (reference sequence). Trimming removed 6 bases at V and 2 bases at J, with 14 bases between. This CDR3 comprises 15 residues. CDR3: CASSRTGKGNQPQHF. CDR3 nucleotides: TGTGCCAGCAGCCGAACAGGGAAGGGCAATCAGCCCCAGCATTTT.

V is TRBV9 and J is TRBJ2-2, with D possibly TRBD1 on 6 matching bases. This CDR3 contains 15 residues. Trimming cost V 3 bases and J 5 bases, with 14 bases left between them. The V gene's germline CDR1 is SGDLS and CDR2 YYNGEE. The CDR3 DNA follows: TGTGCCAGCAGCGCCCACCCCGGACAGACCGGGGAGCTGTTTTTT. Translation gives CASSAHPGQTGELFF.

CDR3 protein: CASSQLMASGGSSSYNEQFF. DNA for the CDR3: TGTGCCAGCAGCCAGTTAATGGCTAGCGGGGGGTCCAGCTCCTACAATGAGCAGTTCTTC. This chain connects TRBV4-2 to TRBJ2-1, with 11 bases matching TRBD2. CDR3 size: 20 residues. The J segment lost 0 bases and the V segment lost 3 bases, leaving 13 bases of the junction unmatched. Germline V gene lookup returns CDR1 LGHNA and CDR2 YNFKEQ.

This chain links TRBV18 with TRBJ2-7; 10 bases match TRBD1. The CDR3 length is 14 residues. Trimming at V came to 2 bases and at J to 12 bases, leaving 10 bases not matched to a gene. The germline V gene encodes CDR1 KGHSH and CDR2 LQKENI. The CDR3 sequence is CASSPTTGTGVPYF. CDR3 DNA sequence: TGTGCCAGCTCACCAACGACCGGGACAGGGGTTCCGTACTTC.

The V call is TRBV7-2, the J call TRBJ1-5, with D possibly being TRBD1 (6 bases). This CDR3 region has 13 residues. Germline V gene data show CDR1 as SGHTA and CDR2 as FQGNSA. V lost 8 bases, J lost 2 bases, and 10 bases lay in between. The CDR3 protein is CASADRGNQPQHF. The CDR3 DNA reads as TGTGCCAGCGCGGACAGAGGCAATCAGCCCCAGCATTTT.

The rearrangement joins TRBV6-4 to TRBJ2-3; possibly TRBD1 for D (6 bases). The CDR3 spans 16 residues. The V gene lost 0 bases and the J gene lost 1 base, with 11 bases spanning the gap. The germline V gene has CDR1 MRHNA and CDR2 SNTAGT. CDR3 loop: CASSDSPGVRTDTQYF. The CDR3, as DNA: TGTGCCAGCAGTGACTCGCCAGGGGTGCGCACAGATACGCAGTATTTT.

The V and J genes are TRBV5-1 and TRBJ2-1; possibly TRBD2 for D (5 bases). The CDR3 runs to 15 residues. Trimming removed 3 bases from V and 6 bases from J, with 16 bases in between. Germline V gene sequence: CDR1 SGHRS, CDR2 YFSETQ. The CDR3 reads CASSSLLEWGNEQFF. CDR3 nucleotides: TGCGCCAGCAGCTCTTTACTAGAATGGGGCAATGAGCAGTTCTTC.

This chain links TRBV29-1 with TRBJ2-1; tentatively, D is TRBD1 (6 bases). Trimming pared 6 bases from V and 8 bases from J, leaving 8 bases between. Per germline, CDR1 SQVTM and CDR2 ANQGSEA. The CDR3 runs 10 residues. DNA of the CDR3: TGCAGCGTGGGGACATATGAGCAGTTCTTC. Its translation: CSVGTYEQFF.

This clone was observed a few times. This chain connects TRBV20-1 to TRBJ1-1, with a possible D match to TRBD1 (6 bases). Trimming shortened V by 0 bases and J by 7 bases, and 6 bases separated the two germline ends. This CDR3 comprises 11 residues. Germline loops: CDR1 DFQATT, CDR2 SNEGSKA (reference sequence). The CDR3 loop is CSAREDSEAFF. CDR3 DNA sequence: TGCAGTGCTAGAGAGGACAGTGAAGCTTTCTTT.

The chain employs TRBV19 and TRBJ2-2; TRBD1 matches at 8 bases. In germline, CDR1 is LNHDA, CDR2 SQIVND (reference sequence). J gave up 7 bases and V 4 bases, and 11 bases lay outside the gene matches. This CDR3 region has 16 residues. This CDR3 is CASSRRQGTGSGELFF. CDR3 bases: TGTGCCAGTAGTAGAAGACAGGGGACCGGGAGCGGGGAGCTGTTTTTT.

The rearrangement uses TRBV7-3 and TRBJ2-1; D perhaps matches TRBD2 (6 bases). This CDR3 comprises 13 residues. In germline, CDR1 is SGHTA, CDR2 FQGTGA. Between the trimmed V and J ends, which lost 5 bases and 5 bases, there was a span of 10 bases. The CDR3 DNA reads as TGTGCCAGCAGCCAGCGGAGGGACAATGAGCAGTTCTTC. Translation: CASSQRRDNEQFF.

This clone was seen only a few times. The rearrangement uses TRBV7-3 and TRBJ2-7, with a possible D match to TRBD2 (6 bases). Germline V gives CDR1 SGHTA, CDR2 FQGTGA. CDR3 size: 15 residues. Deletions cut 5 bases from V and 5 bases from J, with 19 bases between. The CDR3 protein is CASSPRSGVSHEQYF. The CDR3, as DNA: TGTGCCAGCAGCCCCCGTTCGGGAGTTAGCCACGAGCAGTACTTC.

The table lists this clone with a few counts. J is TRBJ1-2 and V is TRBV3-1 (or the pseudogene TRBV3-2); TRBD1 is a possible D gene (6 bases). The V gene's germline CDR1 is LGHDT and CDR2 YNNKEL (reference sequence). There are 14 residues in the CDR3. The germline V and J ends were trimmed by 4 bases and 2 bases, with 11 bases remaining between them. Here the CDR3 reads CASSRWTANYGYTF. CDR3 nucleotides: TGTGCCAGCAGCCGCTGGACAGCCAACTATGGCTACACCTTC.